This T cell receptor beta chain was retrieved from a study of blood T cell repertoires in COVID-19 (dated by TCRdb to 2018 to 2020). About the full investigation: Collaborator samples came from the United States, Italy and Spain and covered acute and convalescent phases of COVID-19. The prospective study material was composed of cDNA or gDNA derived from T cells, B-cell-depleted T cells, or PBMCs. The dataset comprised deeply sampled blood TCRbeta repertoires from subjects exposed to, actively infected with, or recovered from COVID-19. The repertoires were released in a freely available public database intended as a resource for research on the immune response to SARS-CoV-2. The samples were drawn from two sources: the first 160 participants of the ongoing ImmuneRACE study, and 1,000 to 1,500 subjects contributed by 6 global collaborators. Nearly every sample came with metadata listing a de-identified subject ID, COVID-19 status, age in years and sex. Where HLA class I and class II types were available, the types were taken from metadata supplied by the sample provider, not from assay-based typing.

The immunoSEQ Assay, a bias-controlled multiplex PCR, was used to amplify TCRbeta CDR3 regions from genomic DNA. Under the source paper's analysis protocol: The number of nucleated cells in each sample was estimated from the amplification of reference gene primers within the assay. Sequence reads were collapsed and filtered to measure the absolute abundance of every unique TCRbeta CDR3 rearrangement. For each sample, productive Simpson clonality was calculated as the square root of Simpson's diversity index over productive rearrangements. Here the immuneACCESS table is served through TCRdb, limited to in-frame sequences with V and J called. Missing clones are a known gap in these copies; in checked studies unresolved V genes cover under half, and the rest lacks a known reason. Clone size and V and J calls were adopted from that table, with D and trimming inferred from the DNA. The sample table shows about 500,000 clones, and about 89% are seen once. Around 8% of the sample lies in the top ten.

As regards this clone: The clone's antigen remains unknown. Qualities for individual bases were not recorded, and no much larger clone is one base off.

The CDR3 numbers 16 residues from cysteine through phenylalanine. Here the CDR3 DNA is all that survives: 48 bases in frame from base 1. The germline V gene specifies SGHRS as CDR1 and YFSETQ as CDR2. The junction shows trimming of 0 bases on V and 5 bases on J, and the gene matches do not reach 7 bases of it. Results the study describes overall, beyond this receptor: How much clinical and demographic metadata was included differed by source and by participant, and the metadata was provided uncurated.

One collaborating source in Seattle enrolled patients during active infection and followed them longitudinally through the course of disease. Whole blood was collected in K2EDTA tubes by collaborating institutions according to the institutions' own protocols. For TCRbeta analysis, collaborators shipped samples in one of three forms: frozen whole blood, isolated PBMCs, or DNA extracted from either of those sample types. Sequencing was performed on peripheral blood. The chain uses TRBV5-1 and TRBJ2-3, with 9 bases in between that match TRBD2. This TCR came from a woman aged 45-65 years with COVID-19, enrolled during active disease. The CDR3 region: CASSLEASGKGDTQYF. In nucleotides, the sequence is TGCGCCAGCAGCTTGGAGGCTAGCGGGAAGGGAGATACGCAGTATTTT.